The 16 T cell receptor beta chains below all came from one sample that was sequenced in a study of cytomegalovirus exposure and HLA in healthy donors. With 60 Vbeta and 13 Jbeta primers, the PCR was carried out. Produced via immunoSEQ multiplex PCR; TCRdb's table is partial and in-frame only. The sample lists approximately 130,000 clones; about 74% were seen once. Sequencing was performed on PBMCs. The receptors were gathered from a man aged 25 to 40 in good health and CMV-seronegative.

V usage is TRBV10-3 and J usage is TRBJ1-1; maybe TRBD1 (5 bases). V lost 4 bases, J lost 1 base, and 10 bases lay in between. This CDR3 has 14 residues. CDR1 and CDR2 (germline): ENHRY, SYGVKD. The CDR3 region is CAISGRGENTEAFF. In DNA form, the CDR3 reads TGTGCCATCAGTGGACGGGGGGAGAACACTGAAGCTTTCTTT.

This chain links TRBV28 with TRBJ2-6, with D possibly being TRBD1 (5 bases). Trimming pared 11 bases from V and 2 bases from J, leaving 13 bases between. The CDR3 runs to 14 residues. Germline V lookup: CDR1 MDHEN, CDR2 SYDVKM. CDR3 residues: CAAEDRTGANVLTF. The CDR3 region has the DNA TGTGCCGCCGAAGACAGAACTGGGGCCAACGTCCTGACTTTC.

The DNA of the CDR3 is TGCGCCAGCAGCATGGGACAGGCCTACGAGCAGTACTTC. This sequence encodes CASSMGQAYEQYF. J is TRBJ2-7 and V is TRBV5-1; 8 positions agree with TRBD1. Germline V gene sequence: CDR1 SGHRS, CDR2 YFSETQ. This CDR3 has 13 amino acids. Unmatched junction bases numbered 2, after V lost 4 bases and J lost 2 bases.

This clone was observed a handful of times. The chain carries TRBV7-2 and TRBJ2-7; D unresolved. CDR1 is SGHTA, CDR2 FQGNSA, per germline. V lost 2 bases and J 0 bases, leaving 11 bases between the germline ends. CDR3 length equals 15 residues. In DNA form, the CDR3 reads TGTGCCAGCAGCTTACAGGCAGGCCGCTCCTACGAGCAGTACTTC. Its protein is CASSLQAGRSYEQYF.

The chain couples TRBV7-9 to TRBJ2-2, with 7 bases matching TRBD2. Per the germline V gene, CDR1 is SEHNR and CDR2 is FQNEAQ (reference sequence). V was clipped by 0 bases and J by 7 bases; unmatched bases: 5. The CDR3 sequence is 15 residues long. In nucleotides, the CDR3 is TGTGCCAGCAGCTTAGCGGGAGGGCCCCACGGGGAGCTGTTTTTT. Protein: CASSLAGGPHGELFF.

This clone has a handful of counts. V and J are TRBV15 and TRBJ1-5; unclear D gene. This CDR3 is 12 amino acids long. V lost 9 bases to trimming and J lost 4 bases, with 10 bases between them. Per germline, CDR1 LNHNV and CDR2 YYDKDF (reference sequence). CDR3 DNA sequence: TGTGCCACTAGTACTCTAAATCAGCCCCAGCATTTT. Its translation: CATSTLNQPQHF.

The CDR3 reads CASSLALSSYNEQFF. The DNA of the CDR3 is TGTGCCAGCAGCTTAGCCCTAAGCTCCTACAATGAGCAGTTCTTC. The rearrangement uses TRBV11-2 and TRBJ2-1; D ambiguous. Germline V gene lookup returns CDR1 SGHAT and CDR2 FQNNGV. Trimming left V 1 base short and J 0 bases short, with 7 bases between. The CDR3 extends over 15 amino acids.

This chain uses TRBV15 with TRBJ1-6, with 10 bases lining up with TRBD1. Germline values: CDR1 LNHNV, CDR2 YYDKDF (reference sequence). The CDR3 is 17 residues long. Trimming at V came to 0 bases and at J to 10 bases, leaving 9 bases not matched to a gene. The chain's CDR3 is CATSRDNPGQGNSPLHF. As DNA, the CDR3 is TGTGCCACCAGCAGAGATAATCCGGGACAGGGGAACTCACCCCTCCACTTT.

The J gene is TRBJ1-4, the V gene TRBV29-1, with D perhaps matching TRBD1 (5 bases). Trimming removed 4 bases from V and 15 bases from J, with 18 bases in between. The CDR3 contains 12 residues. Germline CDR1 and CDR2: SQVTM and ANQGSEA. CDR3 protein: CSVVGYAQELFF. CDR3 DNA sequence: TGCAGCGTTGTCGGGTACGCACAGGAGTTGTTTTTT.

This clone occurred a few times. The chain has TRBV6-1 and TRBJ1-1; D possibly corresponds to TRBD1 (6 bases). Germline CDR1 reads MNHNS; CDR2 reads SASEGT. Trimming cost V 6 bases and J 11 bases, with 16 bases left between them. This CDR3 region has 12 residues. The CDR3 DNA sequence: TGTGCCAGCAGGACCGGGGACACCCCCGCTTTCTTT. Translated, it gives CASRTGDTPAFF.

This clone was counted only a few times. The CDR3 region is CASSSQGAGTGELFF. CDR3 DNA: TGCGCCAGCAGCTCTCAGGGGGCAGGCACCGGGGAGCTGTTTTTT. The rearrangement joins TRBV4-3 to TRBJ2-2; 8 bases are shared with TRBD1. Germline loops: CDR1 LGHNA, CDR2 YSLEER. This CDR3 spans 15 amino acids. Trimming at V came to 5 bases and at J to 4 bases, leaving 6 bases not matched to a gene.

This chain links TRBV10-3 with TRBJ2-7, with D unclear. The CDR3 has 15 residues. Germline assignment: CDR1 ENHRY and CDR2 SYGVKD. The V and J ends lost 0 bases and 7 bases respectively, with 16 bases between them. In nucleotides, the CDR3 is TGTGCCATCAGTGAGTCTAACTCTCCGCTTCGTGAGCAGTACTTC. It is translated as CAISESNSPLREQYF.

The rearrangement links TRBV10-3 to TRBJ2-5; tentatively, D is TRBD1 (5 bases). Per germline, CDR1 ENHRY and CDR2 SYGVKD. The ends were cut back, 2 bases at V and 4 bases at J, with 14 bases in the middle. This CDR3 is 15 amino acids long. For the CDR3, the DNA is TGTGCCATCAGTGAGAGGTCAGAAAGGGGAGAGACCCAGTACTTC. This gives the protein CAISERSERGETQYF.

In this sample, this clone turned up a few times. Distinct nucleotide sequences in the sample also encode this CDR3. The V and J genes are TRBV9 and TRBJ2-7; 11 bases are shared with TRBD2. This CDR3 is built from 14 residues. Looked up from germline, CDR1 is SGDLS and CDR2 is YYNGEE. The ends lost 3 bases at V and 4 bases at J; junction bases unmatched: 3. The CDR3, as DNA: TGTGCCAGCAGCGCTGGGACTAGCGGATACGAGCAGTACTTC. Residues: CASSAGTSGYEQYF.

The chain combines TRBV2 with TRBJ1-5, with D possibly being TRBD1 (5 bases). Germline V CDR1 and CDR2: SNHLY, FYNNEI. The V gene lost 0 bases and the J gene lost 4 bases, with 10 bases spanning the gap. This CDR3 region has 15 residues. The DNA for the CDR3 is TGTGCCAGCAGTGAAGCGCGGGGCCGGAATCAGCCCCAGCATTTT. Translating it yields CASSEARGRNQPQHF.

J is TRBJ2-7 and V is TRBV19; 8 positions match TRBD2. The CDR3 loop spans 16 amino acids. Germline CDR1 LNHDA, CDR2 SQIVND (reference sequence). Trimming took 4 bases from V and 0 from J; bases not matched to a gene: 8. Here the CDR3 reads CASSTPTSASSYEQYF. The DNA for the CDR3 is TGTGCCAGTAGTACTCCGACTAGCGCGAGCTCCTACGAGCAGTACTTC.